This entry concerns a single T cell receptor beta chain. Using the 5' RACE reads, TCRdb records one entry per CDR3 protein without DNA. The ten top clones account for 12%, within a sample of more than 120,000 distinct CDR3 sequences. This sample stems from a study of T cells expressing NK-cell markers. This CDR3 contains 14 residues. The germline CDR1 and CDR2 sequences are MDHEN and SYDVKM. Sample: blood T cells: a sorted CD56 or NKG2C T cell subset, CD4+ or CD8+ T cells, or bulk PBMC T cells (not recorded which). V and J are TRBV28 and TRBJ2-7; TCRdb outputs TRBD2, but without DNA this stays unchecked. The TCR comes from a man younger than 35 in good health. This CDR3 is CASSPSGRNHEQYF. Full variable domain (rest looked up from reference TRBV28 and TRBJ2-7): DVKVTQSSRYLVKRTGEKVFLECVQDMDHENMFWYRQDPGLGLRLIYFSYDVKMKEKGDIPEGYSVSREKKERFSLILESASTNQTSMYLCASSPSGRNHEQYFGPGTRLTVT.